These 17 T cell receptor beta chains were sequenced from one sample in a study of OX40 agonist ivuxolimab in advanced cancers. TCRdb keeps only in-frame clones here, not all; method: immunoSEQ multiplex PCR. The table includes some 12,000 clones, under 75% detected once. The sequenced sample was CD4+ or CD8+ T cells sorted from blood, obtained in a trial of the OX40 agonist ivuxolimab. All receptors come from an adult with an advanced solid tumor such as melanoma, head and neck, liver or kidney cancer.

The CDR3 is CASWVEGSGYTF. The DNA of the CDR3 is TGTGCCAGCTGGGTTGAAGGGAGCGGCTACACCTTC. The rearrangement joins TRBV18 to TRBJ1-2; unclear D gene. The V end lost 7 bases, the J end lost 8 bases, and 14 bases lay between the germline ends. This CDR3 contains 12 residues. Germline CDR1 is KGHSH and CDR2 is LQKENI.

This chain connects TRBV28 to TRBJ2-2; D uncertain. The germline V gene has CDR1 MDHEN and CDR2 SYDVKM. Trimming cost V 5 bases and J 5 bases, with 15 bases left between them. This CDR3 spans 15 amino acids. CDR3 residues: CASSPTALSTGELFF. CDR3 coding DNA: TGTGCCAGCAGTCCCACGGCCTTAAGTACCGGGGAGCTGTTTTTT.

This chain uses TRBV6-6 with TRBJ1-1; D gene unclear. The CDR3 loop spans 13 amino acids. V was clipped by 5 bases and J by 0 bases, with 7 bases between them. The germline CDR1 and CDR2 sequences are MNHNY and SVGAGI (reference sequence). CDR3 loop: CASSRDLNTEAFF. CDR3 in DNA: TGTGCCAGCAGTCGAGACTTGAACACTGAAGCTTTCTTT.

The CDR3 bases are TGTGCCAGCAGCTTAGCTATCGGGAGTGTAGCTGAAGCTTTCTTT. Translating gives CASSLAIGSVAEAFF. The chain couples TRBV7-9 to TRBJ1-1; D uncertain. CDR3 length: 15 residues. The germline V gene has CDR1 SEHNR and CDR2 FQNEAQ (reference sequence). Trimming stripped 0 bases from V and 6 bases from J, with 14 bases between.

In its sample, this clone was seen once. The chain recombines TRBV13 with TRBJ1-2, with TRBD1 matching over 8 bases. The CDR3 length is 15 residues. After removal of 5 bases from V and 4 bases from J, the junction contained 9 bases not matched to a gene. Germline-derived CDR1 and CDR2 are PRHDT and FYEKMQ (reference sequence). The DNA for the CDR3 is TGTGCCAGCAGCCCTCCGGGACAGGCCCCCTATGGCTACACCTTC. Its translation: CASSPPGQAPYGYTF. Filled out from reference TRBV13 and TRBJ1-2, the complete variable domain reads AAGVIQSPRHLIKEKRETATLKCYPIPRHDTVYWYQQGPGQDPQFLISFYEKMQSDKGSIPDRFSAQQFSDYHSELNMSSLELGDSALYFCASSPPGQAPYGYTFGSGTRLTVV.

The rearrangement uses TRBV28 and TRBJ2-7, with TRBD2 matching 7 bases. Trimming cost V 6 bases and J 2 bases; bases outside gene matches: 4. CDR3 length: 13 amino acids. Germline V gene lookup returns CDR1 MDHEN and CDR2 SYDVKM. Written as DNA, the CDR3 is TGTGCCAGCAGCCTGGGACTAACCTACGAGCAGTACTTC. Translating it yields CASSLGLTYEQYF.

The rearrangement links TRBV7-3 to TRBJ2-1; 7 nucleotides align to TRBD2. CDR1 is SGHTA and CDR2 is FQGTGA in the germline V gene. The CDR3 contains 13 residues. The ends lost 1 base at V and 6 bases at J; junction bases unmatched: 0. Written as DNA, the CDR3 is TGTGCCAGCAGCTTAAGCGGGGGCAATGAGCAGTTCTTC. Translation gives CASSLSGGNEQFF.

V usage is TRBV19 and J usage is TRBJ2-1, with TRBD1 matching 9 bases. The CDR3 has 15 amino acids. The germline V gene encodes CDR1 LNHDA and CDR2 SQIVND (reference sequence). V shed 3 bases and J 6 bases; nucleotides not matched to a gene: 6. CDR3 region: CASSIMGTGRNEQFF. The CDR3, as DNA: TGTGCCAGTAGTATCATGGGGACAGGGCGCAATGAGCAGTTCTTC.

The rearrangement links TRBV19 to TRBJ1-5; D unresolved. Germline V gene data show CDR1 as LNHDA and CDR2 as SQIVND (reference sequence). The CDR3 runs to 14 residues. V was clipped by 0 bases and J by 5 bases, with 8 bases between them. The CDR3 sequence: CASSIDGEDQPQHF. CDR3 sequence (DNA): TGTGCCAGTAGTATAGATGGGGAAGATCAGCCCCAGCATTTT.

CDR3 in amino acids: CASSKVDLRGQETQYF. The DNA of the CDR3 is TGTGCCAGCAGCAAAGTCGACCTCAGAGGGCAAGAGACCCAGTACTTC. The chain joins TRBV21-1 to TRBJ2-5; no DNA check was done on the table's D call, TRBD2. TRBV21-1 counts as a pseudogene. CDR3 size: 16 residues.

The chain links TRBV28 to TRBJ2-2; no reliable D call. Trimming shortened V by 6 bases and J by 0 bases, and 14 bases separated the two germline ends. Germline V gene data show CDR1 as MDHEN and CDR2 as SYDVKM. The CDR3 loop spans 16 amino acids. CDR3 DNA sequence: TGTGCCAGCAGCCAGTGGTACCTCGCGAACACCGGGGAGCTGTTTTTT. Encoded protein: CASSQWYLANTGELFF.

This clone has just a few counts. CDR3 region: CASSQGQGFDEQYF. CDR3 nucleotides: TGTGCCAGCAGTCAGGGACAGGGGTTTGACGAGCAGTACTTC. This chain links TRBV2 with TRBJ2-7; 10 nucleotides line up with TRBD1. V trimming: 5 bases; J trimming: 5 bases; junction bases outside the gene matches: 6. The CDR3 is made up of 14 amino acids. Germline CDR1 SNHLY, CDR2 FYNNEI.

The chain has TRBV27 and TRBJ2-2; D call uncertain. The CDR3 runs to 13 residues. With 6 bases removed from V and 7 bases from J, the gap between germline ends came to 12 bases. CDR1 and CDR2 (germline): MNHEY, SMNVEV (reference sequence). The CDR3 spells CASSRYMGGELFF. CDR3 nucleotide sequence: TGTGCCAGCAGCCGATATATGGGCGGGGAGCTGTTTTTT.

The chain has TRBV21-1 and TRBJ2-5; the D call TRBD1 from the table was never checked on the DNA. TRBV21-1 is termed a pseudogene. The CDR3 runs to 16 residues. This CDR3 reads CASSKDPRTNQETQYF. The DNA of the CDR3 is TGTGCCAGCAGCAAAGACCCCAGGACAAACCAAGAGACCCAGTACTTC.

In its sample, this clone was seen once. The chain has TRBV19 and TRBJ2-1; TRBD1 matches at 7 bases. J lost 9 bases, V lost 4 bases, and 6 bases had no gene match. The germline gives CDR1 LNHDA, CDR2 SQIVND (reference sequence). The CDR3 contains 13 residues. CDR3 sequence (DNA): TGTGCCAGTAGTACAATCGACAGGGCTGAGCAGTTCTTC. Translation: CASSTIDRAEQFF.

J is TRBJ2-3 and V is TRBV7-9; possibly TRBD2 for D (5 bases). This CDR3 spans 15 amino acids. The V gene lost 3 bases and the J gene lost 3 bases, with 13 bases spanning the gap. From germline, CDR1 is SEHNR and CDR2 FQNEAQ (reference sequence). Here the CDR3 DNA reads TGTGCCAGCAGCTTTTTCGGGGATAGAACAGATACGCAGTATTTT. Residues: CASSFFGDRTDTQYF.

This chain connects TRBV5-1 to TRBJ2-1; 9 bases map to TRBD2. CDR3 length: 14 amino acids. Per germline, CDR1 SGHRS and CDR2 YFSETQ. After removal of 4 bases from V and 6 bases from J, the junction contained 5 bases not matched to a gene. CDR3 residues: CASSVSGSINEQFF. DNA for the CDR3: TGCGCCAGCAGCGTTAGCGGGAGTATCAATGAGCAGTTCTTC. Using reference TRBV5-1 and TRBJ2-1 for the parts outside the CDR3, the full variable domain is KAGVTQTPRYLIKTRGQQVTLSCSPISGHRSVSWYQQTPGQGLQFLFEYFSETQRNKGNFPGRFSGRQFSNSRSEMNVSTLELGDSALYLCASSVSGSINEQFFGPGTRLTVL.